The present T cell receptor beta chain was sequenced within a study of early T cells in non-severe SARS-CoV-2 infection. Study at large: Investigators sequenced bulk RNA drawn from unsorted whole blood, and chains remained unpaired. Study conclusions and caveats: The VDJdb matching leaned toward anti-spike CD8 responses and overlooked private and CD4 specificities.

Researchers attached unique molecular identifiers to individual cDNA molecules. TCRdb processed the 5' RACE reads anew with MiXCR; each CDR3 protein has one entry. The repertoire includes about 83,000 distinct CDR3 sequences, about 10% of them detected once, and 8% to 10% sits in the top ten. This CDR3 is built from 15 residues. Germline V CDR1 and CDR2: SGDLS, YYNGEE. In this sample, this clonotype turned up many times. Antigen unknown. The junction and the germline gene differ at one end; a read error may be behind it. The specimen comprised whole blood, sampled at baseline. The V and J genes are TRBV9 and TRBJ1-3; D is unclear. The TCR was taken from an adult who was a healthcare worker with PCR-confirmed SARS-CoV-2 infection or an uninfected control (not recorded which). The CDR3 DNA follows: TGTGCCAGCAGCGTAGGAGGTGTCTCTGAAAACACCATATATTTT. Amino acid sequence: CASSVGGVSENTIYF.